The 27 T cell receptor beta chains below all came from one sample that was sequenced in a study of neurological immune-mediated disorders. TCRdb re-derived calls from the 5' RACE reads in MiXCR, one entry per CDR3 protein. Here the sample spans about 66,000 distinct CDR3 sequences, roughly 3.2% being singletons. Sequenced input: PBMCs. All receptors derive from a man between 40 and 49 years old with multiple sclerosis.

This clonotype was observed at least ten times. This sequence joins TRBV5-1 and TRBJ1-1, with 10 bases identical to TRBD1. Trimming at V came to 4 bases and at J to 5 bases, leaving 8 bases not matched to a gene. The CDR3 is made up of 15 amino acids. Germline assignment: CDR1 SGHRS and CDR2 YFSETQ. This CDR3 is CASSLHGQGDTEAFF. The CDR3 nucleotides read TGCGCCAGCAGCCTGCACGGACAGGGGGATACTGAAGCTTTCTTT. Drawing the rest from reference TRBV5-1 and TRBJ1-1, the complete variable domain is KAGVTQTPRYLIKTRGQQVTLSCSPISGHRSVSWYQQTPGQGLQFLFEYFSETQRNKGNFPGRFSGRQFSNSRSEMNVSTLELGDSALYLCASSLHGQGDTEAFFGQGTRLTVV.

This clonotype has at least ten counts. The J gene is TRBJ2-1, the V gene TRBV20-1; TRBD2 matches at 8 bases. With V trimmed by 1 base and J by 0 bases, 5 bases remained unmatched. This CDR3 spans 16 amino acids. The germline V gene encodes CDR1 DFQATT and CDR2 SNEGSKA (reference sequence). The CDR3, as DNA: TGCAGTGCTAGAGGGGCACTAGCGGCCTCCTACAATGAGCAGTTCTTC. Protein sequence: CSARGALAASYNEQFF.

In this sample, this clonotype turned up many times. CDR3 nucleotides: TGCGCCAGCAGCTTGGCGGGAACAGATACGCAGTATTTT. Translating gives CASSLAGTDTQYF. The V call is TRBV5-1, the J call TRBJ2-3, with TRBD2 as a possible D gene (5 bases). Germline lookup yields CDR1 SGHRS and CDR2 YFSETQ. This CDR3 has 13 amino acids. V lost 0 bases to trimming and J lost 3 bases, with 5 bases between them. Full variable domain (remainder filled in from reference TRBV5-1 and TRBJ2-3): KAGVTQTPRYLIKTRGQQVTLSCSPISGHRSVSWYQQTPGQGLQFLFEYFSETQRNKGNFPGRFSGRQFSNSRSEMNVSTLELGDSALYLCASSLAGTDTQYFGPGTRLTVL.

This clonotype was recorded many times. The chain couples TRBV3-1 to TRBJ1-3; TRBD1 is a possible D gene (6 bases). Germline CDR1 LGHDT, CDR2 YNNKEL (reference sequence). Trimming removed 4 bases from V and 2 bases from J, with 15 bases in between. CDR3 size: 16 residues. The CDR3 region is CASSLTVQGPGNTIYF. For the CDR3, the DNA is TGTGCCAGCAGCCTTACCGTACAGGGTCCTGGAAACACCATATATTTT.

Ten or more counts support this clonotype. The CDR3 coding sequence is TGCAGTGCTAGAGGGGGTCCCGGGGGGGAGACCCAGTACTTC. Translated, it gives CSARGGPGGETQYF. The gene calls are TRBV20-1 and TRBJ2-5; 7 bases align to TRBD2. CDR1 is DFQATT, CDR2 SNEGSKA, per germline (reference sequence). V lost 1 base and J lost 5; bases outside the gene matches: 7. The CDR3 extends over 14 amino acids.

This sequence joins TRBV7-4 and TRBJ1-2; 7 positions agree with TRBD1. This CDR3 comprises 14 residues. Germline-derived CDR1 and CDR2 are SGHVT and SQSDAQ. J gave up 13 bases and V 5 bases, and 16 bases lay outside the gene matches. CDR3 bases: TGTGCCAGCAGCCGTCTATTGACAGGGCCCCCCTGCACCTTC. Its protein is CASSRLLTGPPCTF.

The sample holds many counts of this clonotype. V is TRBV12-3 or TRBV12-4 and J is TRBJ1-2, with D unclear. This CDR3 region has 15 residues. Trimming removed 3 bases from V and 1 base from J, with 12 bases in between. The CDR3 here is CASSFGKHHNYGYTF. The CDR3 coding sequence is TGTGCCAGCAGTTTTGGGAAACATCATAACTATGGCTACACCTTC.

This clonotype has at least ten counts. CDR3 bases: TGCGCCAGCAGTCCTATGGGAAACACCATATATTTT. As protein: CASSPMGNTIYF. The V gene is TRBV5-1, the J gene TRBJ1-3; D not resolved. The CDR3 is 12 amino acids. V gave up 5 bases and J gave up 4 bases, with 7 bases separating them. Germline values: CDR1 SGHRS, CDR2 YFSETQ.

In this sample, this clonotype turned up a few times. The chain is built from TRBV12-3 or TRBV12-4 and TRBJ1-2; no clear D gene. V was cut by 2 bases and J by 5 bases, with 12 bases left in between. This CDR3 spans 14 amino acids. CDR3 bases: TGTGCCAGCAGTTTATCGGGGAGATGGTATGGCTACACCTTC. Translation: CASSLSGRWYGYTF.

V gene TRBV5-6 combines with J gene TRBJ1-2, with 7 bases that match TRBD1. There are 16 residues in the CDR3. Germline loops: CDR1 SGHDT, CDR2 YYEEEE. V was pared by 4 bases and J by 3 bases, with 12 bases of the junction left unmatched. The CDR3 nucleotides read TGTGCCAGCAGCCTGTGGGGACAGAGCGCCTACTATGGCTACACCTTC. It yields the protein CASSLWGQSAYYGYTF.

This clonotype was recorded many times. The chain couples TRBV5-1 to TRBJ1-1; D gene uncertain. V gave up 0 bases and J gave up 5 bases, with 8 bases separating them. The CDR3 sequence is 13 residues long. Germline loops: CDR1 SGHRS, CDR2 YFSETQ. In DNA, the CDR3 is TGCGCCAGCAGCTTGGCCGGGAAGACTGAAGCTTTCTTT. Protein: CASSLAGKTEAFF. Combining the CDR3 with reference TRBV5-1 and TRBJ1-1 gives the whole variable domain KAGVTQTPRYLIKTRGQQVTLSCSPISGHRSVSWYQQTPGQGLQFLFEYFSETQRNKGNFPGRFSGRQFSNSRSEMNVSTLELGDSALYLCASSLAGKTEAFFGQGTRLTVV.

Ten or more counts support this clonotype. The chain joins TRBV5-1 to TRBJ2-3, with D possibly being TRBD2 (6 bases). Trimming left V 0 bases short and J 3 bases short, with 11 bases between. The germline V gene encodes CDR1 SGHRS and CDR2 YFSETQ. The CDR3 runs 15 residues. CDR3 bases: TGCGCCAGCAGCTTGGCGGGGGTAGTAACAGATACGCAGTATTTT. Protein: CASSLAGVVTDTQYF.

This clonotype occurred a few times. Possible read error: a much larger clone is one base away. The chain links TRBV12-3 or TRBV12-4 to TRBJ2-7; D perhaps matches TRBD1 (5 bases). Trimming shortened V by 5 bases and J by 5 bases, and 10 bases separated the two germline ends. The CDR3 is 12 amino acids. This CDR3 reads CASSPQGNEQYF. The CDR3 nucleotides are TGTGCCAGCAGTCCGCAGGGAAACGAGCAGTACTTC.

In this sample, this clonotype turned up many times. This rearrangement joins TRBV20-1 to TRBJ2-3; 11 bases are a match to TRBD2. Trimming removed 0 bases from V and 5 bases from J; junction bases left unmatched: 4. Per the germline V gene, CDR1 is DFQATT and CDR2 is SNEGSKA (reference sequence). The CDR3 runs 15 residues. The CDR3 sequence is CSARDRTSGLDTQYF. DNA of the CDR3: TGCAGTGCTAGAGACAGGACTAGCGGGCTAGATACGCAGTATTTT.

This clonotype was seen many times. This chain links TRBV6-5 with TRBJ1-1, with a weak D call TRBD1 (6 bases). Germline CDR1 is MNHEY and CDR2 is SVGAGI. The ends were cut back, 5 bases at V and 0 bases at J, with 10 bases in the middle. The CDR3 extends over 14 amino acids. The CDR3 DNA reads as TGTGCCAGCAGTCAATACAGGGTGAACACTGAAGCTTTCTTT. This encodes CASSQYRVNTEAFF.

The table lists this clonotype with many counts. CDR3 DNA sequence: TGTGCCACCAGCGGGACAGTCTATGGCTACACCTTC. It is translated as CATSGTVYGYTF. The genes are TRBV15 and TRBJ1-2; 7 bases are shared with TRBD1. The germline V gene has CDR1 LNHNV and CDR2 YYDKDF (reference sequence). With 5 bases clipped from V and 4 bases from J, the junction kept 1 base outside the gene matches. CDR3 length equals 12 residues.

This clonotype showed up many times. The chain has TRBV7-2 and TRBJ2-1, with a weak D call TRBD2 (6 bases). Germline V lookup: CDR1 SGHTA, CDR2 FQGNSA. V was clipped by 4 bases and J by 9 bases, with 13 bases between them. The CDR3 runs to 13 residues. Here the CDR3 reads CASSYSGTREQFF. CDR3 bases: TGTGCCAGCAGCTATTCTGGGACTCGTGAGCAGTTCTTC.

This clonotype has at least ten counts. The chain employs TRBV10-3 and TRBJ2-7; D remains ambiguous. Germline V gives CDR1 ENHRY, CDR2 SYGVKD. V gave up 0 bases and J gave up 2 bases, with 11 bases separating them. The CDR3 length is 15 residues. The chain's CDR3 is CAISESGAATYEQYF. The DNA for the CDR3 is TGTGCCATCAGTGAGTCAGGAGCCGCTACCTACGAGCAGTACTTC.

This clonotype has a count of ten or more. The chain carries TRBV7-8 and TRBJ1-2; TRBD1 matches at 9 bases. Germline trimming cut 1 base from V and 5 bases from J; bases unmatched to any gene: 2. Per germline, CDR1 SGHVS and CDR2 FQNEAQ. The CDR3 has 14 residues. CDR3 bases: TGTGCCAGCAGCTTAGTGACAGGGGGATATGGCTACACCTTC. This sequence encodes CASSLVTGGYGYTF. The complete variable domain, with remaining parts taken from reference TRBV7-8 and TRBJ1-2, reads GAGVSQSPRYKVAKRGQDVALRCDPISGHVSLFWYQQALGQGPEFLTYFQNEAQLDKSGLPSDRFFAERPEGSVSTLKIQRTQQEDSAVYLCASSLVTGGYGYTFGSGTRLTVV.

In this sample, this clonotype turned up a few times. This chain links TRBV6-2 or TRBV6-3 with TRBJ2-3; 7 positions match TRBD1. The CDR3 totals 13 residues. From germline, CDR1 is MNHEY and CDR2 SVGEGT. V gave up 5 bases and J gave up 4 bases; unmatched junction bases: 3. The CDR3 loop is CASSTGAPDTQYF. CDR3 in DNA: TGTGCCAGCAGTACAGGGGCCCCAGATACGCAGTATTTT.

This clonotype has at least ten counts. The chain joins TRBV5-5 to TRBJ2-5; 11 bases align to TRBD2. Germline V CDR1 and CDR2: SGHKS, YYEKEE (reference sequence). V gave up 3 bases and J gave up 9 bases; unmatched junction bases: 4. The CDR3 contains 13 residues. The CDR3 DNA reads as TGTGCCAGCAGCTCCGGGACTAGCGGCTCCCAGTACTTC. Translating gives CASSSGTSGSQYF.

This clonotype was counted many times. The chain has TRBV15 and TRBJ2-7; possibly TRBD1 or TRBD2 for D (5 bases each). Germline CDR1 and CDR2: LNHNV and YYDKDF (reference sequence). V lost 0 bases to trimming and J lost 3 bases, with 6 bases between them. The CDR3 covers 13 residues. The CDR3 nucleotides are TGTGCCACCAGCAGAGATGGGGGCTACGAGCAGTACTTC. The encoded protein is CATSRDGGYEQYF.

In this sample, this clonotype turned up many times. J is TRBJ2-1 and V is TRBV3-1; possible D gene TRBD1, 5 bases. Deletions cut 4 bases from V and 9 bases from J, with 13 bases between. CDR1 and CDR2 from the germline V gene are LGHDT and YNNKEL (reference sequence). The CDR3 length is 13 residues. The CDR3 sequence: CASSRVRVSEQFF. Here the CDR3 DNA reads TGTGCCAGCAGCCGAGTCAGGGTTAGTGAGCAGTTCTTC.

This clonotype was counted many times. This chain links TRBV6-5 with TRBJ1-1; D unclear. The CDR3 is 12 residues long. V was cut by 6 bases and J by 0 bases, with 5 bases left in between. CDR1 and CDR2 (germline): MNHEY, SVGAGI. CDR3 in amino acids: CASRDVNTEAFF. The CDR3 DNA is TGTGCCAGCAGGGACGTGAACACTGAAGCTTTCTTT.

This clonotype occurred many times. The V gene is TRBV20-1, the J gene TRBJ2-7, with D perhaps matching TRBD1 (6 bases). Trimming removed 5 bases at V and 1 base at J, with 12 bases between. Germline CDR1 and CDR2: DFQATT and SNEGSKA (reference sequence). This CDR3 comprises 13 residues. The CDR3 sequence is CSAYQGLSYEQYF. In nucleotides, the CDR3 is TGCAGTGCTTATCAGGGGCTATCCTACGAGCAGTACTTC.

This clonotype was counted at least ten times. The rearrangement joins TRBV7-9 to TRBJ2-1; D is uncertain. V lost 3 bases, J lost 2 bases, and 8 bases lay in between. This CDR3 spans 14 amino acids. Germline CDR1 reads SEHNR; CDR2 reads FQNEAQ (reference sequence). The chain's CDR3 is CASSLNPAYNEQFF. The CDR3 DNA reads TGTGCCAGCAGCTTGAACCCAGCCTACAATGAGCAGTTCTTC.

There are many counts of this clonotype. The rearrangement links TRBV5-1 to TRBJ1-2; D might be TRBD1 (5 bases). Per germline, CDR1 SGHRS and CDR2 YFSETQ. Trimming cost V 4 bases and J 10 bases, with 20 bases left between them. The CDR3 is 14 residues long. The CDR3: CASSPGPQERDYTF. In DNA, the CDR3 is TGCGCCAGCAGCCCGGGACCCCAAGAGCGCGACTACACCTTC.